Detailed here is one T cell receptor (beta chain). Antigen specificity is unknown. Orbital computed tomography and thyroid ultrasound, together with serum TRAb and thyroxine and clinical symptoms, were used for diagnoses. There were TCR beta CDR3 regions amplified from RNA transcripts. HTBI primers were the set used in a first-round RT-PCR of the TCR CDR3. TCRdb re-called the multiplex PCR reads with MiXCR, one entry per CDR3 protein. The data hold some 360,000 distinct CDR3 sequences, with 14% observed a single time. The CDR3 contains 14 residues. Germline assignment: CDR1 DFQATT and CDR2 SNEGSKA (reference sequence). Trimming took 6 bases from V and 6 from J, leaving 18 bases between them. This specimen belongs to a study of T cells in Graves' hyperthyroidism and ophthalmopathy. General observations from the study: The model foresaw ophthalmopathy a median roughly 6 months prior to onset. Most clonotypes that expanded in the thyroid above 0.001 also showed up in blood.

This clonotype was sampled from a woman aged 55-70 years with Graves' hyperthyroidism. The sample taken for sequencing was blood. The rearrangement links TRBV20-1 to TRBJ2-4; weak D call: TRBD2 (7 bases). The CDR3 sequence: CSAATGGRRNIQYF. As DNA, the CDR3 is TGCAGTGCAGCAACCGGGGGGCGCAGAAACATTCAGTACTTC.